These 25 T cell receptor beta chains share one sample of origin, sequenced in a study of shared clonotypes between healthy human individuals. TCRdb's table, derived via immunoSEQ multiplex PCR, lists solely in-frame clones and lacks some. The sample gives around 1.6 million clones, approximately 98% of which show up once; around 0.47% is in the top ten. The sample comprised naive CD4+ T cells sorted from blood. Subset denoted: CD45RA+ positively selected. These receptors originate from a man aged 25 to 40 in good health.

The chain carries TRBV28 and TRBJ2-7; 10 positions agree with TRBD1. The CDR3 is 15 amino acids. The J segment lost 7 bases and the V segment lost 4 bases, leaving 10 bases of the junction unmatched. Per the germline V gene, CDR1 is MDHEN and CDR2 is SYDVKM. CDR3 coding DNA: TGTGCCAGCAGTTCTTGGACAGGGGGGGCCCCGGAGCAGTACTTC. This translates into CASSSWTGGAPEQYF.

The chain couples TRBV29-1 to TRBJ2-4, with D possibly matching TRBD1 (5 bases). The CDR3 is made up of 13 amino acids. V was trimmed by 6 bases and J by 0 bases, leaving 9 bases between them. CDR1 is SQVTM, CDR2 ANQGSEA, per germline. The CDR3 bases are TGCAGCGTCGGACAATTAGCCAAAAACATTCAGTACTTC. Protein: CSVGQLAKNIQYF. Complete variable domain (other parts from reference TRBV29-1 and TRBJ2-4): SAVISQKPSRDICQRGTSLTIQCQVDSQVTMMFWYRQQPGQSLTLIATANQGSEATYESGFVIDKFPISRPNLTFSTLTVSNMSPEDSSIYLCSVGQLAKNIQYFGAGTRLSVL.

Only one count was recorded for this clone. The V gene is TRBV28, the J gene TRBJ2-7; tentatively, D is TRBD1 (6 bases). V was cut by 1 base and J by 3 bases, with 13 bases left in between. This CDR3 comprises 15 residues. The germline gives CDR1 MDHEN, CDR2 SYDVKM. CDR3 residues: CASSLSSRGFYEQYF. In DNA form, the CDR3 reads TGTGCCAGCAGTTTATCTTCCAGGGGATTCTACGAGCAGTACTTC.

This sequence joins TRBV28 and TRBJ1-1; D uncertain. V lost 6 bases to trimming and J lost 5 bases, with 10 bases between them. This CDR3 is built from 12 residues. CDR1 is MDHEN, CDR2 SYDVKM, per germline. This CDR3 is CASSTAMTEAFF. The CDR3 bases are TGTGCCAGCAGCACGGCAATGACTGAAGCTTTCTTT.

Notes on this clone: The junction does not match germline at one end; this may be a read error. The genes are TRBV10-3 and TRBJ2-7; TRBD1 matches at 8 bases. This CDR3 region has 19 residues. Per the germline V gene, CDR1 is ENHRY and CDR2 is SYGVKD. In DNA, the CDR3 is TGTGCCATCAGCGAGTACGGTTCCGGGACAGGTCAAGTCGGGAACGAGCAGTACTTC. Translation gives CAISEYGSGTGQVGNEQYF.

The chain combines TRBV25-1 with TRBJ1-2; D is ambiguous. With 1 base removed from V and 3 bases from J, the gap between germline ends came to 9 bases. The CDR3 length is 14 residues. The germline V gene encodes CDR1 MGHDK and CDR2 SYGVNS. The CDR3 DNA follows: TGTGCCAGCAGTGAATGGTCTCGAGACTATGGCTACACCTTC. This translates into CASSEWSRDYGYTF.

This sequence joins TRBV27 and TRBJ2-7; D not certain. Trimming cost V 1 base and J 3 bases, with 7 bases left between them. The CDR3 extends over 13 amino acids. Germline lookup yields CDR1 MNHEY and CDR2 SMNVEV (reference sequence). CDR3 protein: CASSLYLGYEQYF. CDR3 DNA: TGTGCCAGCAGTTTATATCTCGGCTACGAGCAGTACTTC.

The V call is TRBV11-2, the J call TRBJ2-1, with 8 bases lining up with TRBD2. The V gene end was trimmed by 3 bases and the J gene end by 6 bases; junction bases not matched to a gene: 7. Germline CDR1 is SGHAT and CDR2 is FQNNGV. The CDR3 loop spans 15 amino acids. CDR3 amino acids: CASSFKRERSNEQFF. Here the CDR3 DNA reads TGTGCCAGCAGCTTCAAGCGGGAGAGGTCCAATGAGCAGTTCTTC. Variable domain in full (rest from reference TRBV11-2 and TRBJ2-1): EAGVAQSPRYKIIEKRQSVAFWCNPISGHATLYWYQQILGQGPKLLIQFQNNGVVDDSQLPKDRFSAERLKGVDSTLKIQPAKLEDSAVYLCASSFKRERSNEQFFGPGTRLTVL.

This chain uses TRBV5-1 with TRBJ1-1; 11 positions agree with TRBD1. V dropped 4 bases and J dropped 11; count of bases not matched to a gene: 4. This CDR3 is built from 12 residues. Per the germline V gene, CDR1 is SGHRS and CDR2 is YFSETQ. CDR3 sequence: CASSQDRGRAFF. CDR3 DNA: TGCGCCAGCAGCCAGGACAGGGGGCGGGCTTTCTTT.

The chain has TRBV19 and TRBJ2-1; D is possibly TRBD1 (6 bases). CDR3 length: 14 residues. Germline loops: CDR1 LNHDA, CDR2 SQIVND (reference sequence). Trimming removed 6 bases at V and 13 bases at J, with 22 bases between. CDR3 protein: CASRRDTSDYIQFF. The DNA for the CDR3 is TGTGCCAGTAGACGGGACACTTCAGACTACATACAGTTCTTC.

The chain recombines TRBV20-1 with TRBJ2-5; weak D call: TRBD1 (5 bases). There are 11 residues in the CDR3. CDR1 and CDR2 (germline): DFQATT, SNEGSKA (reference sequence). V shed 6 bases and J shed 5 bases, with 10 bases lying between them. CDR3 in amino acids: CSAVQVETQYF. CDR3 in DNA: TGCAGTGCGGTACAGGTGGAGACCCAGTACTTC.

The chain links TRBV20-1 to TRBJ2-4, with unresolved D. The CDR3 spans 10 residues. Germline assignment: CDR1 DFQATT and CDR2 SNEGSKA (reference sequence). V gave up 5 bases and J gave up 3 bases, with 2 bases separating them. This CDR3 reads CSADKNIQYF. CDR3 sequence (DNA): TGCAGTGCTGACAAAAACATTCAGTACTTC.

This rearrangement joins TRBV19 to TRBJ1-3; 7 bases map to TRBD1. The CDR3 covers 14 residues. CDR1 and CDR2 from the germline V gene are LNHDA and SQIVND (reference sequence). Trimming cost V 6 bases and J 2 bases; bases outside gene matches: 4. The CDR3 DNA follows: TGTGCCAGTAGACTGGACAGGACTGGAAACACCATATATTTT. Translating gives CASRLDRTGNTIYF.

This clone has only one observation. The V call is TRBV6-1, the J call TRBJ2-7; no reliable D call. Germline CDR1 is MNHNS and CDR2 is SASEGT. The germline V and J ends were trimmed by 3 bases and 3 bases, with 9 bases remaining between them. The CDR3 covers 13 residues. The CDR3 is CASSDRASYEQYF. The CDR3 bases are TGTGCCAGCAGTGACCGGGCCAGCTACGAGCAGTACTTC.

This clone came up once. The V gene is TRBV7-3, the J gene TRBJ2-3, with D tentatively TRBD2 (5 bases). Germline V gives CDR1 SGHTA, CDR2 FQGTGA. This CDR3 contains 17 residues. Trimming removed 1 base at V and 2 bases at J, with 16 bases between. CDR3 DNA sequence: TGTGCCAGCAGCTTAAATTTAGGGCGGGTCCTCACAGATACGCAGTATTTT. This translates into CASSLNLGRVLTDTQYF.

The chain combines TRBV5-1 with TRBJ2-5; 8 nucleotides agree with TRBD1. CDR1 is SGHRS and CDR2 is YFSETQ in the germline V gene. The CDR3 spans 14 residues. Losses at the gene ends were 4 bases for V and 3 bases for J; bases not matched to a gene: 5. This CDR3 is CASSNRDRKETQYF. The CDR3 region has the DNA TGCGCCAGCAGCAACCGGGACAGGAAAGAGACCCAGTACTTC.

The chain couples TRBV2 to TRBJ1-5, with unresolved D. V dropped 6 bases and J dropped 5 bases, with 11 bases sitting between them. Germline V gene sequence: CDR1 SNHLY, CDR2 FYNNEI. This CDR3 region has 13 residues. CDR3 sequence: CASSPESDQPQHF. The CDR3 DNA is TGTGCCAGCAGCCCCGAAAGCGATCAGCCCCAGCATTTT.

This CDR3 is CASSPGGNEKLFF. The CDR3 nucleotides are TGTGCCAGCAGCCCCGGAGGGAATGAAAAACTGTTTTTT. The rearrangement uses TRBV7-6 and TRBJ1-4; D uncertain. V lost 5 bases and J lost 5, with 9 bases in between. The germline gives CDR1 SGHVS, CDR2 FNYEAQ. The CDR3 totals 13 residues.

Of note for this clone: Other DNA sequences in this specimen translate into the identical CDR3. Written as DNA, the CDR3 is TGTGCCAGCAGTCCCGATAGCGGAAGCTCCTACAATGAGCAGTTCTTC. It specifies CASSPDSGSSYNEQFF. The chain combines TRBV28 with TRBJ2-1; a weak D match, TRBD2 (6 bases). This CDR3 has 16 residues. Germline values: CDR1 MDHEN, CDR2 SYDVKM. Trimming removed 5 bases from V and 0 bases from J, with 14 bases in between.

CDR3 DNA: TGTGCCAGCAGTTACTCTGGAGTCACCGGGGAGCTGTTTTTT. Translated, it gives CASSYSGVTGELFF. The V call is TRBV6-5, the J call TRBJ2-2, with D uncertain. The CDR3 spans 14 residues. Germline V gene lookup returns CDR1 MNHEY and CDR2 SVGAGI. Trimming took off 0 bases at V and 4 bases at J, with 6 bases between the two ends.

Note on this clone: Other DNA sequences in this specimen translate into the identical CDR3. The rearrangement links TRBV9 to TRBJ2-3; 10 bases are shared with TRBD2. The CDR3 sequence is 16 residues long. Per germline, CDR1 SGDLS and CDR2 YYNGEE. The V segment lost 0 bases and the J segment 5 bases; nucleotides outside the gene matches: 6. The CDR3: CASSVGLAGAEDTQYF. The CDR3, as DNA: TGTGCCAGCAGCGTAGGTCTAGCGGGAGCGGAAGATACGCAGTATTTT.

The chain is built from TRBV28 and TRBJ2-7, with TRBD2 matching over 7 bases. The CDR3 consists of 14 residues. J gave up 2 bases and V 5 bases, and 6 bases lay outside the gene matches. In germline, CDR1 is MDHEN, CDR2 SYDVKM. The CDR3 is CASSLAVRPYEQYF. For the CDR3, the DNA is TGTGCCAGCAGTCTAGCGGTACGCCCCTACGAGCAGTACTTC.

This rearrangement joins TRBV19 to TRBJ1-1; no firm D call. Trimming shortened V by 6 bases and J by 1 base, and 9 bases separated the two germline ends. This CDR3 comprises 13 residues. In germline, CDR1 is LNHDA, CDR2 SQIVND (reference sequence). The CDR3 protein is CASREPANTEAFF. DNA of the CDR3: TGTGCCAGTAGGGAACCGGCGAACACTGAAGCTTTCTTT.

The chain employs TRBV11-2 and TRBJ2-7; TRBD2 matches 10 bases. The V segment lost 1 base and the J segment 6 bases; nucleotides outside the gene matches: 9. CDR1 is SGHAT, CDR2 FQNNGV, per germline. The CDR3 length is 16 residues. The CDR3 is CASSLARAGGPREQYF. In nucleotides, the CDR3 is TGTGCCAGCAGCTTAGCCCGAGCGGGAGGGCCACGCGAGCAGTACTTC.

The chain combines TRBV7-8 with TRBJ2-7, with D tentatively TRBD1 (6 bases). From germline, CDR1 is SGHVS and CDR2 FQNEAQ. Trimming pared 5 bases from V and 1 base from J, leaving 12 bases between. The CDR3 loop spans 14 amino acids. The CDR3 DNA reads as TGTGCCAGCAGCGTCTCACAGGGATCCTACGAGCAGTACTTC. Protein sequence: CASSVSQGSYEQYF.